This T cell receptor (beta chain) is from a study of blood T cell repertoires in COVID-19. Study details: COVID-19 samples from acute and convalescent phases originated in the United States, Italy and Spain. The analysed material was cDNA or gDNA that came from T cells, B-cell-depleted T cells, or PBMCs.

In the source study's methods: Reference gene primer amplification gave nucleated cell count estimates. Repertoires were generated with immunoSEQ multiplex PCR, while TCRdb's copy carries only in-frame clones and drops some. That table furnishes V, J and clone size, whereas the DNA furnished D and trimming. Seen here are about 210,000 clones, roughly four fifths observed once, and the top ten hold about 2.5%. The CDR3 has 16 amino acids. V was cut by 4 bases and J by 0 bases, with 15 bases left in between. Germline CDR1 is MNHEY and CDR2 is SMNVEV (reference sequence). This chain uses TRBV27 with TRBJ1-2; tentatively, D is TRBD1 (6 bases). This sequence was found in a woman aged 35 to 49 with active or convalescent COVID-19. The sample consisted of peripheral blood. CDR3 coding DNA: TGTGCCAGCAGTTCGTCCAGGGGCCTTACTAACTATGGCTACACCTTC. This sequence encodes CASSSSRGLTNYGYTF.